This T cell receptor (beta chain) was sequenced in a study of cytomegalovirus exposure and HLA in healthy donors. Overall study results and limits: Most TCR sequences showed up rarely, but some public TCRs showed up in many donors. Donor immune exposure was known only as CMV serostatus. In vitro testing confirmed a few CMV-associated chains as specific for CMV antigens. Productive status was seen about 87% or about 30% of the time for most TCR beta V segments in an earlier analysis.

In germline, CDR1 is SQVTM, CDR2 ANQGSEA. CDR3 length equals 15 residues. The V end was cut by 5 bases, the J end by 2 bases, with 19 bases between. Use of 60 Vbeta and 13 Jbeta primers characterized the PCR. Sequenced by immunoSEQ multiplex PCR; TCRdb stores in-frame clones only, minus some. The table has 95,000 to 130,000 clones, roughly three fifths seen once. Of note for this clone: Its antigen is unidentified.

The specimen was PBMCs. This receptor was taken from a woman aged 40 to 49 in good health and CMV-seropositive. The gene calls are TRBV29-1 and TRBJ2-7; D may be TRBD2 (5 bases). The CDR3 DNA reads as TGCAGCGTTATCCCCGGGATCCGAGGGACCTACGAGCAGTACTTC. It encodes CSVIPGIRGTYEQYF.